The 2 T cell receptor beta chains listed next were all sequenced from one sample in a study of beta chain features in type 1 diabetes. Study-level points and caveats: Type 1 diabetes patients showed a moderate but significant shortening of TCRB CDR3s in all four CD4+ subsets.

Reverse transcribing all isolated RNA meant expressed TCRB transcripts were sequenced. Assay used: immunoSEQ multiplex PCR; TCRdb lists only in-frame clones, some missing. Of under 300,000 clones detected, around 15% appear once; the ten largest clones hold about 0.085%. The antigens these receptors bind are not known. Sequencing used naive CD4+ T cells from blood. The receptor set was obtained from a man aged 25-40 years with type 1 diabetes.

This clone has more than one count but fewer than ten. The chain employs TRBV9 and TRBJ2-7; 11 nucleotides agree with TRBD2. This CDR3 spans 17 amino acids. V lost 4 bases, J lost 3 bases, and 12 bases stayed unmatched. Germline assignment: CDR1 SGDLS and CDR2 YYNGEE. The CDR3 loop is CASSPPSGTSGYYEQYF. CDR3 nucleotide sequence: TGTGCCAGCAGCCCCCCAAGTGGGACTAGCGGATACTACGAGCAGTACTTC. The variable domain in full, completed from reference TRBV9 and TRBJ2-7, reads DSGVTQTPKHLITATGQRVTLRCSPRSGDLSVYWYQQSLDQGLQFLIQYYNGEERAKGNILERFSAQQFPDLHSELNLSSLELGDSALYFCASSPPSGTSGYYEQYFGPGTRLTVT.

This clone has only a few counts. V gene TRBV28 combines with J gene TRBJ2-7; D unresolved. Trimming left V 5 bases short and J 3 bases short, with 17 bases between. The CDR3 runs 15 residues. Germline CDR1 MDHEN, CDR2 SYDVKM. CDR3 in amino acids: CASSPLGGSLYEQYF. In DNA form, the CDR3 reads TGTGCCAGCAGTCCTCTAGGTGGTTCCCTCTACGAGCAGTACTTC.